The subject of this entry is one T cell receptor (beta chain). Its antigen remains unidentified. From the reads, TCRdb called clonotypes with MiXCR, one entry per CDR3 protein. Among 480,000 or so distinct CDR3 sequences, 10% to 12% were seen once, and the ten largest hold around 9.6%. This sample was included in a study of T cell repertoires in cytomegalovirus infection. Overall study context: Public TCR beta signatures provided an indication of both CMV infection and a matching HLA type. Whole-study results and caveats: CMV carriers having the relevant HLA were flagged by cumulative public TCR beta family frequency. CMV-specific TCR beta clonotypes restricted by HLA-C were the ones dominating the ex vivo response.

The TCR comes from a human donor in good health (CMV status not recorded). Some clones in this sample may be carry-over from other donors' samples. The sequencing input was PBMCs.

The CDR3 sequence: CATSGGGSGANVLTF. In DNA, the CDR3 is TGTGCCACCAGTGGAGGAGGCTCTGGGGCCAACGTCCTGACTTTC. This sequence joins TRBV24-1 and TRBJ2-6; perhaps TRBD2 as D (5 bases). V lost 5 bases and J 0 bases, leaving 7 bases between the germline ends. The germline V gene has CDR1 KGHDR and CDR2 SFDVKD. This CDR3 is 15 amino acids long.